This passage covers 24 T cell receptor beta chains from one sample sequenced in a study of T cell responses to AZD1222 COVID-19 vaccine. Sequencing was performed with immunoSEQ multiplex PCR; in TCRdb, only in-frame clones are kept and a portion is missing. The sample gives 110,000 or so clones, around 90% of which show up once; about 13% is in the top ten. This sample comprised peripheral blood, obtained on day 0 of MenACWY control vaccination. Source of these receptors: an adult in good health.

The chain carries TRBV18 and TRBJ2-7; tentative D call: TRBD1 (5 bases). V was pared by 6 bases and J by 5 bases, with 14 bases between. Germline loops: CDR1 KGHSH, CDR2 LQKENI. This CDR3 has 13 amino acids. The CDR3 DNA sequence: TGTGCCAGCTCGGCCGACAGCCGAGACGAGCAGTACTTC. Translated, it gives CASSADSRDEQYF. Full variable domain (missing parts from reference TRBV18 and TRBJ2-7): NAGVMQNPRHLVRRRGQEARLRCSPMKGHSHVYWYRQLPEEGLKFMVYLQKENIIDESGMPKERFSAEFPKEGPSILRIQQVVRGDSAAYFCASSADSRDEQYFGPGTRLTVT.

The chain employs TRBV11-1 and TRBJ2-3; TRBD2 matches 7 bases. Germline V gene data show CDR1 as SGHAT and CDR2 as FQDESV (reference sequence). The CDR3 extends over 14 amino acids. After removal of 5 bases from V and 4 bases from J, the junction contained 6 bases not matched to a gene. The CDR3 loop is CASSPQAGSDTQYF. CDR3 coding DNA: TGTGCCAGCAGCCCACAAGCGGGATCAGATACGCAGTATTTT.

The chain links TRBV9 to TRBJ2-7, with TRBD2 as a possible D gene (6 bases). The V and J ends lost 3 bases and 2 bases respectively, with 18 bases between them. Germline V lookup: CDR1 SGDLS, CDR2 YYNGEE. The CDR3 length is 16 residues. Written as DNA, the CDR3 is TGTGCCAGCAGCGCACTCGAGGAGGCGGGGACCTACGAGCAGTACTTC. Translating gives CASSALEEAGTYEQYF.

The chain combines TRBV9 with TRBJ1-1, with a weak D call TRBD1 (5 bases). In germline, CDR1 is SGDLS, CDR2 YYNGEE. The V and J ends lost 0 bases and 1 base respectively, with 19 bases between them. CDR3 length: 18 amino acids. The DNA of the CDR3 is TGTGCCAGCAGCGTAGGGTTAGAGGTGGGGCACCAGAACACTGAAGCTTTCTTT. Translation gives CASSVGLEVGHQNTEAFF.

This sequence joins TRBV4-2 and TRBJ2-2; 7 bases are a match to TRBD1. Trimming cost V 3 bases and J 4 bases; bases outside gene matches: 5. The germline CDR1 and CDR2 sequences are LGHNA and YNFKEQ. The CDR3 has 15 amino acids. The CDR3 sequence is CASSHETGSTGELFF. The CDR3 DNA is TGTGCCAGCAGCCACGAGACAGGGTCCACCGGGGAGCTGTTTTTT.

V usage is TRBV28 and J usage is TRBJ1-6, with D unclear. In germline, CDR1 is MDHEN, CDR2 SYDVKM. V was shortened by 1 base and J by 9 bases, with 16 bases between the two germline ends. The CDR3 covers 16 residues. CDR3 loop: CASSLSLYGVRSPLHF. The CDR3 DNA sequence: TGTGCCAGCAGTTTATCCCTTTACGGAGTACGTTCACCCCTCCACTTT. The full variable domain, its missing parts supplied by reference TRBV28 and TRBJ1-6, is DVKVTQSSRYLVKRTGEKVFLECVQDMDHENMFWYRQDPGLGLRLIYFSYDVKMKEKGDIPEGYSVSREKKERFSLILESASTNQTSMYLCASSLSLYGVRSPLHFGNGTRLTVT.

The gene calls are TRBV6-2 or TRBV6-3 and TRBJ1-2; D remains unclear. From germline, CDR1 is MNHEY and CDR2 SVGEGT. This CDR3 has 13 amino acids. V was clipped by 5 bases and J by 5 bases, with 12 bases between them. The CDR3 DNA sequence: TGTGCCAGCAGTACACTTCGACGGTATGGCTACACCTTC. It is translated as CASSTLRRYGYTF.

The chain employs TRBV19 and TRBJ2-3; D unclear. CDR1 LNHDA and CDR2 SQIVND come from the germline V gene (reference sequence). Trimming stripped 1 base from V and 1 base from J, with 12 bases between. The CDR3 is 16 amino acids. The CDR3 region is CASSIGGGWGTDTQYF. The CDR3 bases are TGTGCCAGTAGTATAGGAGGCGGCTGGGGCACAGATACGCAGTATTTT.

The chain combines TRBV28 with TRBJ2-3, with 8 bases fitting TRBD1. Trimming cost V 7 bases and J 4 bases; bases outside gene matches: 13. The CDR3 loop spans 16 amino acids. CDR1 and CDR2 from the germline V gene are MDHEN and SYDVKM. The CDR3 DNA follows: TGTGCCAGCACCACGCCGGGACAGGAAGGAGCAGATACGCAGTATTTT. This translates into CASTTPGQEGADTQYF.

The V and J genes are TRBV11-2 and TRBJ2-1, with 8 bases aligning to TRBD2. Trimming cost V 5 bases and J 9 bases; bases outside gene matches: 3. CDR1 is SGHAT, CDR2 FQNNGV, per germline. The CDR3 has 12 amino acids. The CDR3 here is CASSILAGEQFF. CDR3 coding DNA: TGTGCCAGCAGCATTCTAGCGGGTGAGCAGTTCTTC.

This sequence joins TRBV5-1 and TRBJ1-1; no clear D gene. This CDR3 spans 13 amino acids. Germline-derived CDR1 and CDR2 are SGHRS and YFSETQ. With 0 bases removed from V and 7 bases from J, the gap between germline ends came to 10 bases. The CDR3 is CASSLDKYGEAFF. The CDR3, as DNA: TGCGCCAGCAGCTTGGATAAGTACGGTGAAGCTTTCTTT. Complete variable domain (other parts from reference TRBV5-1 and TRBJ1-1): KAGVTQTPRYLIKTRGQQVTLSCSPISGHRSVSWYQQTPGQGLQFLFEYFSETQRNKGNFPGRFSGRQFSNSRSEMNVSTLELGDSALYLCASSLDKYGEAFFGQGTRLTVV.

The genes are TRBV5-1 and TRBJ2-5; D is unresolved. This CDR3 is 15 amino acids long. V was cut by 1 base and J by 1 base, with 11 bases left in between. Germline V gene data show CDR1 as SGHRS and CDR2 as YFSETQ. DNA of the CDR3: TGCGCCAGCAGCTTGTCGGGTCCCCCCCAAGAGACCCAGTACTTC. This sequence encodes CASSLSGPPQETQYF. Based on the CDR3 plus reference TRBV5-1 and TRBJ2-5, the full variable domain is KAGVTQTPRYLIKTRGQQVTLSCSPISGHRSVSWYQQTPGQGLQFLFEYFSETQRNKGNFPGRFSGRQFSNSRSEMNVSTLELGDSALYLCASSLSGPPQETQYFGPGTRLLVL.

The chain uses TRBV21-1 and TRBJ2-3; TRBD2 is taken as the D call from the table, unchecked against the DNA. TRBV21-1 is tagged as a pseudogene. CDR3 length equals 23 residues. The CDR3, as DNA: TGTGCCAGCTCCACATCGAATGCGCCCCGGACTAGCGGGAGTCCACCACAAGCAGATACGCAGTATTTT. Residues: CASSTSNAPRTSGSPPQADTQYF.

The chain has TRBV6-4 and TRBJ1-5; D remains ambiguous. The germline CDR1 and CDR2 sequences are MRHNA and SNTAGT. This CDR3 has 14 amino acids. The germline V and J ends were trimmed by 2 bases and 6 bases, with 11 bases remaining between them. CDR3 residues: CASSDRDGTQPQHF. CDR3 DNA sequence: TGTGCCAGCAGTGACAGGGATGGCACTCAGCCCCAGCATTTT.

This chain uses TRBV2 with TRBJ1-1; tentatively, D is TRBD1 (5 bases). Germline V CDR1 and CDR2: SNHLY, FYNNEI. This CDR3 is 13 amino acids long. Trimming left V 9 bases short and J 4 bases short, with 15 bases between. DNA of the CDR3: TGTGCCAGTGGCCTCGGGGGGGGCACTGAAGCTTTCTTT. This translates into CASGLGGGTEAFF.

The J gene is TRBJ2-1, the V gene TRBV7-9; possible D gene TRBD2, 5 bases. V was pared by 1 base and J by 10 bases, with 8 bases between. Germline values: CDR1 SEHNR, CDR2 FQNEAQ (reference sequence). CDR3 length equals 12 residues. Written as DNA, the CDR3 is TGTGCCAGCAGCTTAGAGGGCGGGGAGCAGTTCTTC. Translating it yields CASSLEGGEQFF.

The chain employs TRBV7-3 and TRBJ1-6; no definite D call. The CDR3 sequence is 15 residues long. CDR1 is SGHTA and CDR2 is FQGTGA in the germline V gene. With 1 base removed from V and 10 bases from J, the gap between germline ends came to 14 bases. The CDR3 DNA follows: TGTGCCAGCAGCTTAAACCCCCTCTCGGGATCACCCCTCCACTTT. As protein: CASSLNPLSGSPLHF.

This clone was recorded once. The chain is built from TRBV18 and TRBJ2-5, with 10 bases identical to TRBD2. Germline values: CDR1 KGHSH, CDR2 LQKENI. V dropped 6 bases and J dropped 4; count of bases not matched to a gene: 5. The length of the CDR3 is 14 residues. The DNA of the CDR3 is TGTGCCAGCTCTCCTAGCGGGAGCCCAGAGACCCAGTACTTC. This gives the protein CASSPSGSPETQYF.

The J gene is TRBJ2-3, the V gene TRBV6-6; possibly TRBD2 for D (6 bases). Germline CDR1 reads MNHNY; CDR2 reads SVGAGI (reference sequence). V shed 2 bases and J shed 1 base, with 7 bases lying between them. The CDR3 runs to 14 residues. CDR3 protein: CASSYPSGTDTQYF. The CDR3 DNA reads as TGTGCCAGCAGTTACCCTAGCGGCACAGATACGCAGTATTTT.

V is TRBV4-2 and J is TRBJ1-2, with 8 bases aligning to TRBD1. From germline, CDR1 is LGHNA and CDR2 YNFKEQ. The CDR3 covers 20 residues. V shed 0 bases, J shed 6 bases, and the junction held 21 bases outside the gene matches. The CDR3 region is CASSQEPTLVRPGTGDGYTF. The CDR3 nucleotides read TGTGCCAGCAGCCAAGAGCCGACCCTCGTACGCCCCGGGACAGGTGATGGCTACACCTTC.

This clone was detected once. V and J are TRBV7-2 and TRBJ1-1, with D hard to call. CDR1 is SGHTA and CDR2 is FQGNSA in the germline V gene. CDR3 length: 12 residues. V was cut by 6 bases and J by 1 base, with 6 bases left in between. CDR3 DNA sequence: TGTGCCAGCAGGTTTGAGAACACTGAAGCTTTCTTT. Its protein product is CASRFENTEAFF. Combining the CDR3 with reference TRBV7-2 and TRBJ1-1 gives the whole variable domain GAGVSQSPSNKVTEKGKDVELRCDPISGHTALYWYRQSLGQGLEFLIYFQGNSAPDKSGLPSDRFSAERTGGSVSTLTIQRTQQEDSAVYLCASRFENTEAFFGQGTRLTVV.

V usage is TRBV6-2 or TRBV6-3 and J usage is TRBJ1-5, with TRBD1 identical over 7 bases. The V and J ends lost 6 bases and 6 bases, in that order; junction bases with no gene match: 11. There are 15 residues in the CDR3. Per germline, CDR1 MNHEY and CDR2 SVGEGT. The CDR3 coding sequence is TGTGCCAGCAGCCGACAAGGGGGCGAGGGTCAGCCCCAGCATTTT. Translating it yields CASSRQGGEGQPQHF.

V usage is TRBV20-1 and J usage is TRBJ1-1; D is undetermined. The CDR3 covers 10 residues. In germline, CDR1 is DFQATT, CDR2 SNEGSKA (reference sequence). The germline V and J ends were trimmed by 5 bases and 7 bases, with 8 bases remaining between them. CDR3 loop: CSAADHEAFF. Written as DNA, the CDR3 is TGCAGTGCTGCAGATCATGAAGCTTTCTTT.

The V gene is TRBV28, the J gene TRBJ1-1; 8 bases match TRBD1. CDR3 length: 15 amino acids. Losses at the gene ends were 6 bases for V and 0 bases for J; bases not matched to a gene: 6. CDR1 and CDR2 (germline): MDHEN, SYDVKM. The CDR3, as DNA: TGTGCCAGCAGAAGAACAGGGGGACTGAACACTGAAGCTTTCTTT. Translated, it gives CASRRTGGLNTEAFF. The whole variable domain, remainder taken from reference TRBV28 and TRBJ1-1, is DVKVTQSSRYLVKRTGEKVFLECVQDMDHENMFWYRQDPGLGLRLIYFSYDVKMKEKGDIPEGYSVSREKKERFSLILESASTNQTSMYLCASRRTGGLNTEAFFGQGTRLTVV.